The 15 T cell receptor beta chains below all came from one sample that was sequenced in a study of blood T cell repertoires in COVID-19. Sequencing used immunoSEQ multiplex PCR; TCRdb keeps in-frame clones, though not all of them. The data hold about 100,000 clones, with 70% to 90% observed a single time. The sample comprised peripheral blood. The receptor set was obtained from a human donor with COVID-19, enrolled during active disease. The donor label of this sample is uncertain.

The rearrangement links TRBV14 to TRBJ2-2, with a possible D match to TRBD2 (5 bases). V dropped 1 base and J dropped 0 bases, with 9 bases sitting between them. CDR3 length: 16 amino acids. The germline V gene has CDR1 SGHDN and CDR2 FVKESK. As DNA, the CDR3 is TGTGCCAGCAGCCAAGTGAGGGTTCCGAACACCGGGGAGCTGTTTTTT. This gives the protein CASSQVRVPNTGELFF.

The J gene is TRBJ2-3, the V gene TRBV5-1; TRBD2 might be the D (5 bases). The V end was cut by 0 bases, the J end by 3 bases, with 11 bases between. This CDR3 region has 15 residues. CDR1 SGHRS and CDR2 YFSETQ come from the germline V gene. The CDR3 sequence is CASSLEVGSTDTQYF. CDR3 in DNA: TGCGCCAGCAGCTTGGAGGTTGGGAGTACAGATACGCAGTATTTT.

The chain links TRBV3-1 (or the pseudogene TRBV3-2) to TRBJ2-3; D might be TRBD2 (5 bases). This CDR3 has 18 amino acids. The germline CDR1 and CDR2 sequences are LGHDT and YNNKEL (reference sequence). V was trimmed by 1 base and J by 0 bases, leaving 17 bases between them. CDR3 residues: CASSQVGSWAGSTDTQYF. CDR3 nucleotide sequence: TGTGCCAGCAGCCAAGTCGGTTCCTGGGCGGGCAGCACAGATACGCAGTATTTT.

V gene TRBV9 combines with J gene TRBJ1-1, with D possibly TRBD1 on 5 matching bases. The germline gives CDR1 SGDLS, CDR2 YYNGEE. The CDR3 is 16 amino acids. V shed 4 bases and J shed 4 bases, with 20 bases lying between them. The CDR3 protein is CASSPMGGAGVTEAFF. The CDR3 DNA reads TGTGCCAGCAGCCCCATGGGAGGGGCCGGGGTCACTGAAGCTTTCTTT.

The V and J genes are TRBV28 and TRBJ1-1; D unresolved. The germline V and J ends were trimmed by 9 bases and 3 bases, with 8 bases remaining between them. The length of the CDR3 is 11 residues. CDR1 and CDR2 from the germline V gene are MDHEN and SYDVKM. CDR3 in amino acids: CASRLDTEAFF. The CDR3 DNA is TGTGCCAGTAGACTGGACACTGAAGCTTTCTTT.

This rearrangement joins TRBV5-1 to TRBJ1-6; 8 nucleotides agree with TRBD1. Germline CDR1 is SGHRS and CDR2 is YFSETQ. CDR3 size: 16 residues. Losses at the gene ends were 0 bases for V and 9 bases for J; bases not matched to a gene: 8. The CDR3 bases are TGCGCCAGCAGCTTGGGCGAACGACAGGGGAGTTCACCCCTCCACTTT. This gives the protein CASSLGERQGSSPLHF.

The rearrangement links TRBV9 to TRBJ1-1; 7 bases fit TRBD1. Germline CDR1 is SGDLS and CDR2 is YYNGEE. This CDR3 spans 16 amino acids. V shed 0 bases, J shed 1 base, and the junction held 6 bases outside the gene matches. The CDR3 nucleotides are TGTGCCAGCAGCGTAGGGAACAGGGGATCGAACACTGAAGCTTTCTTT. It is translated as CASSVGNRGSNTEAFF.

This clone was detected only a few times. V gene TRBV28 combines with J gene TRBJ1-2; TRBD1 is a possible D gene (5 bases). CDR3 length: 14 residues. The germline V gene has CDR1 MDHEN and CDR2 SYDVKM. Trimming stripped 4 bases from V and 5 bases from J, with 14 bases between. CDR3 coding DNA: TGTGCCAGCAGTTCGAGACAGACTCCTTATGGCTACACCTTC. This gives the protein CASSSRQTPYGYTF.

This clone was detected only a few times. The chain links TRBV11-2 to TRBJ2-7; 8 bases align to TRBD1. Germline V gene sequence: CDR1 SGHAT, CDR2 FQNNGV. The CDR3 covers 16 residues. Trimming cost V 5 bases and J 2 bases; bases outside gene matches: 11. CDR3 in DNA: TGTGCCAGCAGCCCAGCGGCAGGGGGCTTAACCTACGAGCAGTACTTC. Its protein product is CASSPAAGGLTYEQYF. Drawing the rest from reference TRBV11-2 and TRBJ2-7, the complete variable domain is EAGVAQSPRYKIIEKRQSVAFWCNPISGHATLYWYQQILGQGPKLLIQFQNNGVVDDSQLPKDRFSAERLKGVDSTLKIQPAKLEDSAVYLCASSPAAGGLTYEQYFGPGTRLTVT.

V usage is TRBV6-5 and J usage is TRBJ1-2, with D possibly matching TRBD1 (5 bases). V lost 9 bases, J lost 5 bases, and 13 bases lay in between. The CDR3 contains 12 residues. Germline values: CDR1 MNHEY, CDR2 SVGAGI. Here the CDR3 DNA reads TGTGCCAGTTGGGCCAGGGTGTATGGCTACACCTTC. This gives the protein CASWARVYGYTF.

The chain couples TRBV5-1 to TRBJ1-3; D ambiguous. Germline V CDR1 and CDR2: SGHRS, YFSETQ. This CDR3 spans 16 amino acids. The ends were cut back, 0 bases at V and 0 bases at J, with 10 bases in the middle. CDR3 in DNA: TGCGCCAGCAGCTTGGGGTCAGGATACTCTGGAAACACCATATATTTT. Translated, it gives CASSLGSGYSGNTIYF.

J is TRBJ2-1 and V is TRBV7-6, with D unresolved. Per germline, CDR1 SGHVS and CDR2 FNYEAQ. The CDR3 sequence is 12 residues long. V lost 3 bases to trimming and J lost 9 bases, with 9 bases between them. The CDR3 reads CASSFFSGEQFF. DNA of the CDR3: TGTGCCAGCAGCTTCTTTAGTGGTGAGCAGTTCTTC.

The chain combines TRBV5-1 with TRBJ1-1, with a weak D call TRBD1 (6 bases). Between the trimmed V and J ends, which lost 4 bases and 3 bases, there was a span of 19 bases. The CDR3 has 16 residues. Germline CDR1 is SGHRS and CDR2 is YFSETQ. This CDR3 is CASSPGAGAVDTEAFF. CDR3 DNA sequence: TGCGCCAGCAGCCCGGGGGCGGGGGCGGTGGACACTGAAGCTTTCTTT.

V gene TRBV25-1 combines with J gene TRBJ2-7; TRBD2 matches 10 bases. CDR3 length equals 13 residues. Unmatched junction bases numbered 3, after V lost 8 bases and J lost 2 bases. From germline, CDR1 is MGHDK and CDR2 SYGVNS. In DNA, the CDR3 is TGTGCCAGCGCCGGGACTAGCGCCTACGAGCAGTACTTC. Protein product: CASAGTSAYEQYF.

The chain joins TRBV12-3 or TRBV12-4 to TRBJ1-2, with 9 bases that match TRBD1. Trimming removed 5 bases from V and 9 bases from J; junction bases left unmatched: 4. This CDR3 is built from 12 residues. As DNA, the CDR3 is TGTGCCAGCAGTCCGACAGGGGGAAGCTACACCTTC. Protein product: CASSPTGGSYTF.